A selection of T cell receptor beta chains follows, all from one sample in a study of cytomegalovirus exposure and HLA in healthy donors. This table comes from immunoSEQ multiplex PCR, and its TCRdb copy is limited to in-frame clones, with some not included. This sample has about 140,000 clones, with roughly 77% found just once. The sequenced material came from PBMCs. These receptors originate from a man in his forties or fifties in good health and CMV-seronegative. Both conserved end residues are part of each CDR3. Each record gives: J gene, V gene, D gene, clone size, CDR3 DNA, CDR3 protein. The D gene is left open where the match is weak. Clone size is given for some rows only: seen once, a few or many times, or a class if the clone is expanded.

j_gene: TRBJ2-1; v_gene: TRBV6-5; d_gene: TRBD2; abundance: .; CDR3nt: TGTGCCAGCAGATTAATCGGGGGGGGCAATGAGCAGTTCTTC; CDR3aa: CASRLIGGGNEQFF
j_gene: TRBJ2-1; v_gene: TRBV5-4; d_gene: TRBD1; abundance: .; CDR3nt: TGTGCCAGCAGCCCGGGACAGACAAACAATGAGCAGTTCTTC; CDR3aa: CASSPGQTNNEQFF
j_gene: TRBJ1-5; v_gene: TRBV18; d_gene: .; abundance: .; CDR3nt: TGTGCCAGCTCACCACCTTTTGGGCAGAACAATCAGCCCCAGCATTTT; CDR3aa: CASSPPFGQNNQPQHF
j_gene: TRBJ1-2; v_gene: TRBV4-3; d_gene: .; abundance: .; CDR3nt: TGCGCCAGCAGCCAAGTTGGGACACCCGGGCGTTCTGGCTACACCTTC; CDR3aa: CASSQVGTPGRSGYTF
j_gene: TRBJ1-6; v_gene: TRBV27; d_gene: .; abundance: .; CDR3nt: TGTGCCAGCAGCCCGGGGGGGGTTAATTCACCCCTCCACTTT; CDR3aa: CASSPGGVNSPLHF
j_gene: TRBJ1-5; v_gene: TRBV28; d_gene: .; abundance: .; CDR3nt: TGTGCCAGCAGACCGGAGCAGGGTTGGAATCAGCCCCAGCATTTT; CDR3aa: CASRPEQGWNQPQHF
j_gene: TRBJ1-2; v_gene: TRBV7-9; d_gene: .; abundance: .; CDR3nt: TGTGCCAGCAGCCGAATAATCAATGATAGAGAATATGGCTACACCTTC; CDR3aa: CASSRIINDREYGYTF
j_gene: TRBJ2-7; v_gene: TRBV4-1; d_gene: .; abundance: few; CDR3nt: TGCGCCAGCAGCCCATCGACCACAGGCGAGCAGTACTTC; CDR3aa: CASSPSTTGEQYF
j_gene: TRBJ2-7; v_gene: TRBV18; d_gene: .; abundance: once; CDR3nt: TGTGCCAGCTCACCAAATATGGTGACAGCGATCGGCGAGCAGTACTTC; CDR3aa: CASSPNMVTAIGEQYF
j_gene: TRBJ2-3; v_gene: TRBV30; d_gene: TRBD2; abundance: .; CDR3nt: TGTGCCTCGGGGGGGTCACCCATGTATACGCAGTATTTT; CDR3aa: CASGGSPMYTQYF
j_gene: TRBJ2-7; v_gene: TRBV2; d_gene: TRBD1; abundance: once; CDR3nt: TGTGCCAGCAGGGGACAGGGGGAGACTTACGAGCAGTACTTC; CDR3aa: CASRGQGETYEQYF
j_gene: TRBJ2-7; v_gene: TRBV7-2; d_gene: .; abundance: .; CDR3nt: TGTGCCAGCACCCCCGGGGTGGTGGAGCAGTACTTC; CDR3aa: CASTPGVVEQYF
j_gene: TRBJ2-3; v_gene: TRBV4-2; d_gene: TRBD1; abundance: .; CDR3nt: TGTGCCAGCAGCCAAGACGGGACAGAGAACCAAAGCACAGATACGCAGTATTTT; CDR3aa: CASSQDGTENQSTDTQYF
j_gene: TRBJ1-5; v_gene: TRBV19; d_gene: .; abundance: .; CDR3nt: TGTGCCAGTAGTATCCGAGAGGGCAATCAGCCCCAGCATTTT; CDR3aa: CASSIREGNQPQHF
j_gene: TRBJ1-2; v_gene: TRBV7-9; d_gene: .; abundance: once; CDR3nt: TGTGCCAGCAGCTTAACGGGAAATGGCTACACCTTC; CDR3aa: CASSLTGNGYTF
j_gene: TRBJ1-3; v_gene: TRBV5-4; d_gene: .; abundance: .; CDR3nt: TGTGCCAGCAGCTCTGGCCGCGGGGGAGGAGGGGGAAACACCATATATTTT; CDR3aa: CASSSGRGGGGGNTIYF
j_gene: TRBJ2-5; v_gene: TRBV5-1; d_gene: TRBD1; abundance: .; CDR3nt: TGCGCCAGCAGCCTTGGACAGGGGGCGAGGGAGACCCAGTACTTC; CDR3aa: CASSLGQGARETQYF
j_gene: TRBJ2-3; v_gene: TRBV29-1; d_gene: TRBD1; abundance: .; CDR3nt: TGCAGCGTTGGCCACGCGGGACAGGGGTCCACAGATACGCAGTATTTT; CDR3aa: CSVGHAGQGSTDTQYF
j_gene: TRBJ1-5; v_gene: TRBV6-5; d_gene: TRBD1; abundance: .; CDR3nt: TGTGCCAGCAGTCCGAGGGGGCAGAACAATCAGCCCCAGCATTTT; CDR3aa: CASSPRGQNNQPQHF
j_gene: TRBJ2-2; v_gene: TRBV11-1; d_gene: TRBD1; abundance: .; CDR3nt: TGTGCCAGCAGCTTAAGAAGTACGACAGGGTCCACCGGGGAGCTGTTTTTT; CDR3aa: CASSLRSTTGSTGELFF
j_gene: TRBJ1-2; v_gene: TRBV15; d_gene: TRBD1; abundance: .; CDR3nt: TGTGCCACCAGCACCGGACAGGGGATGAACTATGGCTACACCTTC; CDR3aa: CATSTGQGMNYGYTF
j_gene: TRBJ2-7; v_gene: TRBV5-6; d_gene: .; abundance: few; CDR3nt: TGTGCCAGCAGCTTAGTGGCAGGGGAAAACTACGAGCAGTACTTC; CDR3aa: CASSLVAGENYEQYF